Shown below are 10 T cell receptor beta chains from a single sample sequenced in a study of T cells after yellow fever vaccination. TCRdb analysed the 5' RACE reads with MiXCR anew, one entry per CDR3 protein. The sample consists of hundreds of thousands of distinct CDR3 sequences, more than 5.5% of them appearing once. The source was PBMCs, collected 5 days after the yellow fever booster vaccination. These receptor sequences come from a man aged 25-45 years who received the YFV17D yellow fever vaccine.

This clonotype came up many times. The chain carries TRBV20-1 and TRBJ1-4; TRBD1 matches 8 bases. From germline, CDR1 is DFQATT and CDR2 SNEGSKA (reference sequence). This CDR3 has 13 residues. Unmatched junction bases numbered 8, after V lost 6 bases and J lost 8 bases. CDR3 sequence (DNA): TGCAGTGCCGCAGGGGGCGCAGAAGAAAAACTGTTTTTT. Its protein product is CSAAGGAEEKLFF.

The V call is TRBV28, the J call TRBJ1-5; a possible D gene is TRBD1 (5 bases). The CDR3 spans 14 residues. V lost 6 bases, J lost 4 bases, and 13 bases lay in between. CDR1 is MDHEN, CDR2 SYDVKM, per germline. CDR3 region: CASSGGNLNQPQHF. CDR3 DNA sequence: TGTGCCAGCAGCGGGGGGAACCTAAATCAGCCCCAGCATTTT.

This chain joins TRBV5-6 and TRBJ1-2; D is ambiguous. Germline loops: CDR1 SGHDT, CDR2 YYEEEE. The CDR3 contains 15 residues. V dropped 4 bases and J dropped 4 bases, with 17 bases sitting between them. The CDR3 bases are TGTGCCAGCAGCGACGACTCGGGATCCGGCTATGGCTACACCTTC. This encodes CASSDDSGSGYGYTF.

V usage is TRBV7-9 and J usage is TRBJ2-1; D unclear. The CDR3 totals 12 residues. Trimming took off 11 bases at V and 8 bases at J, with 16 bases between the two ends. Germline-derived CDR1 and CDR2 are SEHNR and FQNEAQ (reference sequence). The DNA of the CDR3 is TGTGCCCAGCGAGGCACGTCACATGAGCAGTTCTTC. It specifies CAQRGTSHEQFF.

The chain is built from TRBV20-1 and TRBJ1-6, with 8 bases aligning to TRBD1. V shed 5 bases and J 2 bases; nucleotides not matched to a gene: 8. CDR1 is DFQATT, CDR2 SNEGSKA, per germline (reference sequence). This CDR3 contains 16 residues. For the CDR3, the DNA is TGCAGTGCTCCCCGGACAGGGACGACCTATAATTCACCCCTCCACTTT. Amino acids: CSAPRTGTTYNSPLHF.

At least ten counts were recorded for this clonotype. The chain links TRBV20-1 to TRBJ2-1, with TRBD2 identical over 8 bases. With V trimmed by 3 bases and J by 2 bases, 15 bases remained unmatched. This CDR3 has 18 amino acids. Per the germline V gene, CDR1 is DFQATT and CDR2 is SNEGSKA (reference sequence). CDR3: CSASVAGGLPNTYNEQFF. CDR3 sequence (DNA): TGCAGTGCTAGCGTGGCGGGAGGCCTACCAAATACCTACAATGAGCAGTTCTTC.

J is TRBJ2-5 and V is TRBV20-1, with 12 bases that match TRBD1. V lost 3 bases, J lost 4 bases, and 6 bases stayed unmatched. The CDR3 contains 15 residues. Per the germline V gene, CDR1 is DFQATT and CDR2 is SNEGSKA (reference sequence). In DNA, the CDR3 is TGCAGTGCTAGGGAGGGGACAGGGGGCATAGAGACCCAGTACTTC. It is translated as CSAREGTGGIETQYF.

The chain carries TRBV6-4 and TRBJ2-1, with D possibly being TRBD2 (5 bases). Germline CDR1 reads MRHNA; CDR2 reads SNTAGT. Between the trimmed V and J ends, which lost 6 bases and 9 bases, there was a span of 15 bases. The CDR3 has 13 residues. Written as DNA, the CDR3 is TGTGCCAGCAGCCCCAGCCCCGAGGGTGAGCAGTTCTTC. As protein: CASSPSPEGEQFF.

Concerning this clonotype: Germline is not matched at one junction end, which may reflect a read error. The chain recombines TRBV7-2 with TRBJ2-6; possible D gene TRBD1, 5 bases. The CDR3 is 16 amino acids. From germline, CDR1 is SGHTA and CDR2 FQGNSA. CDR3 sequence reads: CASSLGQNSGANILTF. The CDR3 DNA reads as TGTGCCAGCAGCTTAGGACAAAACTCTGGGGCCAACATCCTGACTTTC.

This sequence joins TRBV20-1 and TRBJ2-7; D gene unclear. Germline V lookup: CDR1 DFQATT, CDR2 SNEGSKA (reference sequence). This CDR3 contains 11 residues. The V end lost 4 bases, the J end lost 4 bases, and 8 bases lay between the germline ends. This chain's CDR3 is CSANGRYEQYF. CDR3 DNA: TGCAGTGCTAATGGTCGGTACGAGCAGTACTTC.